One and the same sample provided the 13 T cell receptor beta chains below, sequenced in a study of T cell changes during pregnancy in multiple sclerosis. Repertoires were generated with immunoSEQ multiplex PCR, while TCRdb's copy carries only in-frame clones and drops some. The sample holds 50,000 or so clones; about nine tenths are singletons and the top ten take 1.2%. Specimen: peripheral blood, collected after pregnancy. These receptors all come from a female donor in good health, enrolled as a control in a pregnancy study.

This clone was seen once. The rearrangement joins TRBV4-1 to TRBJ1-2, with 7 nucleotides matching TRBD1. V dropped 1 base and J dropped 0; count of bases not matched to a gene: 5. The CDR3 has 16 amino acids. Germline CDR1 reads MGHRA; CDR2 reads YSYEKL. The CDR3 coding sequence is TGCGCCAGCAGCCAAGCTGCGGGACAGACTAACTATGGCTACACCTTC. Its translation: CASSQAAGQTNYGYTF.

V usage is TRBV9 and J usage is TRBJ2-3, with D hard to call. The CDR3 runs 13 residues. The V gene lost 0 bases and the J gene lost 5 bases, with 7 bases spanning the gap. Germline values: CDR1 SGDLS, CDR2 YYNGEE. The CDR3 sequence: CASSVEEEDTQYF. The CDR3 DNA follows: TGTGCCAGCAGCGTAGAAGAGGAAGATACGCAGTATTTT.

The chain links TRBV6-5 to TRBJ1-5, with 7 bases matching TRBD1. CDR1 and CDR2 from the germline V gene are MNHEY and SVGAGI. The length of the CDR3 is 13 residues. Trimming took 10 bases from V and 4 from J; bases not matched to a gene: 7. The CDR3 loop is CATRQGKNQPQHF. As DNA, the CDR3 is TGTGCCACTCGACAGGGTAAGAATCAGCCCCAGCATTTT.

Only one count was recorded for this clone. The chain couples TRBV28 to TRBJ1-4; the D gene is possibly TRBD1 (5 bases). This CDR3 is 17 amino acids long. The V end lost 6 bases, the J end lost 4 bases, and 21 bases lay between the germline ends. From germline, CDR1 is MDHEN and CDR2 SYDVKM. CDR3 sequence reads: CASRPPNRWHINEKLFF. CDR3 nucleotides: TGTGCCAGCAGACCCCCCAACAGGTGGCACATTAATGAAAAACTGTTTTTT.

The rearrangement joins TRBV19 to TRBJ2-7, with 10 bases aligning to TRBD1. The CDR3 has 16 residues. J lost 2 bases, V lost 0 bases, and 4 bases had no gene match. In germline, CDR1 is LNHDA, CDR2 SQIVND (reference sequence). The CDR3 reads CASSIDGTGAPYEQYF. CDR3 coding DNA: TGTGCCAGTAGTATAGATGGGACAGGGGCCCCCTACGAGCAGTACTTC.

The chain combines TRBV25-1 with TRBJ2-3; D is undetermined. This CDR3 region has 14 residues. Looked up from germline, CDR1 is MGHDK and CDR2 is SYGVNS. Trimming pared 5 bases from V and 0 bases from J, leaving 9 bases between. The CDR3, as DNA: TGTGCCAGCAGTCTGAGGCAGAGCACAGATACGCAGTATTTT. This sequence encodes CASSLRQSTDTQYF.

V is TRBV6-5 and J is TRBJ2-5; TRBD1 aligns across 8 bases. Unmatched junction bases numbered 5, after V lost 6 bases and J lost 2 bases. The CDR3 is 14 residues long. Germline CDR1 MNHEY, CDR2 SVGAGI. CDR3 residues: CASSIRQGQETQYF. CDR3 nucleotide sequence: TGTGCCAGCAGCATTCGACAGGGGCAAGAGACCCAGTACTTC.

The V and J genes are TRBV19 and TRBJ1-1; weak D call: TRBD1 (5 bases). The CDR3 is made up of 15 amino acids. Germline V gene lookup returns CDR1 LNHDA and CDR2 SQIVND (reference sequence). The V end was cut by 7 bases, the J end by 0 bases, with 15 bases between. CDR3 sequence reads: CASNRQGEMNTEAFF. As DNA, the CDR3 is TGTGCCAGTAACCGGCAGGGCGAGATGAACACTGAAGCTTTCTTT.

The rearrangement joins TRBV29-1 to TRBJ2-5; 8 positions match TRBD2. J was trimmed by 3 bases and V by 6 bases; bases with no gene match: 6. The germline CDR1 and CDR2 sequences are SQVTM and ANQGSEA. This CDR3 has 13 amino acids. DNA for the CDR3: TGCAGCGTGTCCGGACTAGCCGAAGAGACCCAGTACTTC. Protein sequence: CSVSGLAEETQYF.

CDR3 region: CASSITGAEAFF. CDR3 DNA sequence: TGTGCCAGCAGCATTACAGGGGCCGAAGCTTTCTTT. This chain uses TRBV7-2 with TRBJ1-1; 7 nucleotides align to TRBD1. This CDR3 comprises 12 residues. From germline, CDR1 is SGHTA and CDR2 FQGNSA. V lost 5 bases to trimming and J lost 8 bases; unmatched junction nucleotides: 5.

This rearrangement joins TRBV7-9 to TRBJ2-7; D uncertain. CDR3 size: 14 residues. V lost 2 bases and J 2 bases, leaving 10 bases between the germline ends. Germline CDR1 reads SEHNR; CDR2 reads FQNEAQ (reference sequence). The CDR3 DNA reads as TGTGCCAGCAGCTTACGCGCACCTACCTACGAGCAGTACTTC. It translates to CASSLRAPTYEQYF.

The V and J genes are TRBV6-1 and TRBJ1-6; D is ambiguous. Germline assignment: CDR1 MNHNS and CDR2 SASEGT. This CDR3 spans 13 amino acids. V lost 10 bases, J lost 8 bases, and 15 bases lay in between. CDR3 residues: CATKPAGDSPLHF. In nucleotides, the CDR3 is TGTGCCACCAAGCCGGCCGGGGATTCACCCCTCCACTTT.

This clone has only one observation. The rearrangement uses TRBV2 and TRBJ2-5; 8 bases line up with TRBD1. There are 18 residues in the CDR3. In germline, CDR1 is SNHLY, CDR2 FYNNEI. The J segment lost 5 bases and the V segment lost 3 bases, leaving 17 bases of the junction unmatched. The DNA of the CDR3 is TGTGCCAGCAGTGAGGTGTCAGGGGGCGTCACTTCGAGGGAGACCCAGTACTTC. It specifies CASSEVSGGVTSRETQYF.